These 24 T cell receptor beta chains were all obtained from the same sample, sequenced in a study of PD-L1 blockade in urothelial cancer. Measured with immunoSEQ multiplex PCR; TCRdb has only the in-frame clones, and not every one. The sample contains approximately 94,000 clones, around 86% of which appear only once. Documented time point: pretreatment peripheral blood. The input for sequencing was PBMCs, taken around atezolizumab (anti-PD-L1) treatment. All receptors derive from a man between 60 and 75 years old with urothelial cancer.

V usage is TRBV5-1 and J usage is TRBJ2-1, with TRBD1 matching over 10 bases. V gave up 3 bases and J gave up 0 bases; unmatched junction bases: 6. Looked up from germline, CDR1 is SGHRS and CDR2 is YFSETQ. The CDR3 consists of 17 residues. CDR3 coding DNA: TGCGCCAGCAGCTGGGGACAGGGGCCGAGCTCCTACAATGAGCAGTTCTTC. Its translation: CASSWGQGPSSYNEQFF.

The chain combines TRBV7-2 with TRBJ1-3, with TRBD1 matching 9 bases. After removal of 5 bases from V and 4 bases from J, the junction contained 12 bases not matched to a gene. The CDR3 runs 17 residues. The germline V gene has CDR1 SGHTA and CDR2 FQGNSA. The CDR3 reads CASSPTPDRGAGNTIYF. The CDR3 region has the DNA TGTGCCAGCAGCCCGACGCCGGACAGGGGAGCAGGAAACACCATATATTTT.

The chain has TRBV11-2 and TRBJ1-4; D ambiguous. In germline, CDR1 is SGHAT, CDR2 FQNNGV. V dropped 6 bases and J dropped 0 bases, with 8 bases sitting between them. The CDR3 consists of 14 residues. In DNA, the CDR3 is TGTGCCAGCAGAGGCGGGGCAACTAATGAAAAACTGTTTTTT. Protein product: CASRGGATNEKLFF. Full variable domain (missing parts from reference TRBV11-2 and TRBJ1-4): EAGVAQSPRYKIIEKRQSVAFWCNPISGHATLYWYQQILGQGPKLLIQFQNNGVVDDSQLPKDRFSAERLKGVDSTLKIQPAKLEDSAVYLCASRGGATNEKLFFGSGTQLSVL.

This clone was detected only a few times. V gene TRBV7-9 combines with J gene TRBJ2-3, with D perhaps matching TRBD2 (5 bases). The germline gives CDR1 SEHNR, CDR2 FQNEAQ (reference sequence). This CDR3 has 15 amino acids. Trimming left V 1 base short and J 5 bases short, with 13 bases between. As DNA, the CDR3 is TGTGCCAGCAGCTTAGTTGAGCTAGCCGGAGATACGCAGTATTTT. This translates into CASSLVELAGDTQYF.

The V and J genes are TRBV25-1 and TRBJ1-1; D is undetermined. The germline V gene has CDR1 MGHDK and CDR2 SYGVNS. V was clipped by 6 bases and J by 3 bases, with 11 bases between them. This CDR3 is 13 amino acids long. The CDR3 here is CASSVLRDTEAFF. CDR3 DNA: TGTGCCAGCAGCGTCCTGCGGGACACTGAAGCTTTCTTT. Variable domain in full (rest from reference TRBV25-1 and TRBJ1-1): EADIYQTPRYLVIGTGKKITLECSQTMGHDKMYWYQQDPGMELHLIHYSYGVNSTEKGDLSSESTVSRIRTEHFPLTLESARPSHTSQYLCASSVLRDTEAFFGQGTRLTVV.

In nucleotides, the CDR3 is TGTGCCAGTAGTATCCAGGACAGGGTACGGATTAGTCAGCCCCAGCATTTT. Encoded protein: CASSIQDRVRISQPQHF. The chain joins TRBV19 to TRBJ1-5; 8 nucleotides agree with TRBD1. Germline V CDR1 and CDR2: LNHDA, SQIVND (reference sequence). The CDR3 has 17 amino acids. The junction had 13 bases not matched to a gene; V was cut back by 3 bases and J by 6 bases.

The V and J genes are TRBV7-8 and TRBJ2-1, with a possible D match to TRBD1 (8 bases). The length of the CDR3 is 14 residues. Germline loops: CDR1 SGHVS, CDR2 FQNEAQ. The V gene lost 5 bases and the J gene lost 8 bases, with 16 bases spanning the gap. CDR3 residues: CASSKNRGGDEQFF. As DNA, the CDR3 is TGTGCCAGCAGCAAAAACAGGGGGGGAGATGAGCAGTTCTTC.

This clone was seen just once. The V call is TRBV7-3, the J call TRBJ2-7; 8 nucleotides match TRBD1. J was trimmed by 5 bases and V by 5 bases; bases with no gene match: 11. This CDR3 has 15 residues. The germline V gene has CDR1 SGHTA and CDR2 FQGTGA. CDR3 residues: CASSLLGQGANEQYF. For the CDR3, the DNA is TGTGCCAGCAGCCTTCTCGGGCAGGGGGCCAACGAGCAGTACTTC.

The chain employs TRBV11-1 and TRBJ2-5; maybe TRBD2 (6 bases). The CDR3 runs 16 residues. Germline V gene lookup returns CDR1 SGHAT and CDR2 FQDESV (reference sequence). Deletions cut 1 base from V and 5 bases from J, with 17 bases between. The CDR3 sequence: CASSLGRGGLQETQYF. The CDR3 DNA follows: TGTGCCAGCAGCTTAGGGCGAGGAGGGCTGCAGGAGACCCAGTACTTC.

Note on this clone: In the same sample, other DNA sequences code for this CDR3. V and J are TRBV5-1 and TRBJ2-3, with TRBD2 matching over 12 bases. The CDR3 length is 16 residues. Trimming took 0 bases from V and 3 from J; bases not matched to a gene: 2. Germline assignment: CDR1 SGHRS and CDR2 YFSETQ. The CDR3 DNA is TGCGCCAGCAGCTTGGGAACTAGCGGGGGGACAGATACGCAGTATTTT. It encodes CASSLGTSGGTDTQYF.

The chain recombines TRBV5-1 with TRBJ2-7, with D tentatively TRBD2 (5 bases). Trimming cost V 0 bases and J 7 bases, with 20 bases left between them. This CDR3 is 16 amino acids long. The germline V gene has CDR1 SGHRS and CDR2 YFSETQ. Here the CDR3 DNA reads TGCGCCAGCAGCTTGGGTTGGGGTAGCGACGCGAAAGAGCAGTACTTC. This codes for CASSLGWGSDAKEQYF.

This clone was counted a few times. CDR3 DNA: TGTGCCAGCAGTCAGGGACAGGCCCGCGAGCAGTACTTC. Translating it yields CASSQGQAREQYF. This chain links TRBV7-6 with TRBJ2-7, with TRBD1 matching 8 bases. Unmatched junction bases numbered 7, after V lost 6 bases and J lost 6 bases. From germline, CDR1 is SGHVS and CDR2 FNYEAQ. The CDR3 contains 13 residues.

The CDR3 spells CASSETGVGSNQPQHF. The CDR3, as DNA: TGTGCCAGCAGTGAGACAGGGGTCGGGAGCAATCAGCCCCAGCATTTT. The V and J genes are TRBV2 and TRBJ1-5; 8 positions agree with TRBD1. The CDR3 loop spans 16 amino acids. Losses at the gene ends were 3 bases for V and 1 base for J; bases not matched to a gene: 5. Germline V CDR1 and CDR2: SNHLY, FYNNEI.

The chain recombines TRBV6-5 with TRBJ1-1, with D possibly TRBD1 on 6 matching bases. Deletions cut 8 bases from V and 4 bases from J, with 11 bases between. CDR1 MNHEY and CDR2 SVGAGI come from the germline V gene. This CDR3 is 12 amino acids long. The CDR3 here is CASGKQGTEAFF. CDR3 in DNA: TGTGCCAGCGGGAAACAGGGCACTGAAGCTTTCTTT.

V gene TRBV7-3 combines with J gene TRBJ2-5, with TRBD2 matching over 13 bases. The CDR3 is 16 residues long. CDR1 SGHTA and CDR2 FQGTGA come from the germline V gene. Trimming at V came to 3 bases and at J to 5 bases, leaving 6 bases not matched to a gene. The CDR3 DNA is TGTGCCAGCAGCTTGAGGACTAGCGGGGGTGGTGAGACCCAGTACTTC. This encodes CASSLRTSGGGETQYF. Looking up the rest from reference TRBV7-3 and TRBJ2-5 gives the full variable domain: GAGVSQTPSNKVTEKGKYVELRCDPISGHTALYWYRQSLGQGPEFLIYFQGTGAADDSGLPNDRFFAVRPEGSVSTLKIQRTERGDSAVYLCASSLRTSGGGETQYFGPGTRLLVL.

V gene TRBV28 combines with J gene TRBJ2-3; 8 bases map to TRBD1. Trimming removed 8 bases from V and 5 bases from J; junction bases left unmatched: 9. The germline CDR1 and CDR2 sequences are MDHEN and SYDVKM. This CDR3 has 14 residues. CDR3 in amino acids: CASARTGSGDTQYF. The CDR3, as DNA: TGTGCCAGCGCTAGGACAGGGTCAGGAGATACGCAGTATTTT.

This chain joins TRBV25-1 and TRBJ2-1, with 7 nucleotides matching TRBD2. After removal of 6 bases from V and 3 bases from J, the junction contained 8 bases not matched to a gene. Germline loops: CDR1 MGHDK, CDR2 SYGVNS. The CDR3 length is 15 residues. CDR3 sequence: CASSNEKRGYNEQFF. For the CDR3, the DNA is TGTGCCAGCAGCAACGAGAAGCGGGGCTACAATGAGCAGTTCTTC.

The chain employs TRBV30 and TRBJ1-2, with no clear D. Looked up from germline, CDR1 is GTSNPN and CDR2 is SVGIG (reference sequence). V lost 3 bases to trimming and J lost 4 bases, with 9 bases between them. The CDR3 is 12 residues long. CDR3 loop: CAWRAHRYGYTF. CDR3 in DNA: TGTGCCTGGAGGGCTCACCGCTATGGCTACACCTTC.

This clone was seen just once. The chain joins TRBV30 to TRBJ2-1, with 15 bases identical to TRBD2. V shed 7 bases, J shed 4 bases, and the junction held 8 bases outside the gene matches. CDR1 and CDR2 (germline): GTSNPN, SVGIG (reference sequence). There are 16 residues in the CDR3. CDR3 protein: CASTGLAGGGYNEQFF. In DNA, the CDR3 is TGTGCCTCCACGGGACTAGCGGGAGGTGGTTACAATGAGCAGTTCTTC.

This clone showed up just a few times. J is TRBJ1-3 and V is TRBV30; no clear D. CDR3 size: 12 residues. Germline V gene sequence: CDR1 GTSNPN, CDR2 SVGIG (reference sequence). Trimming removed 0 bases from V and 3 bases from J, with 3 bases in between. The CDR3 DNA reads TGTGCCTGGAGTGTGAGTGGAAACACCATATATTTT. It is translated as CAWSVSGNTIYF.

V and J are TRBV19 and TRBJ1-2; D remains ambiguous. The CDR3 covers 13 residues. The ends were cut back, 0 bases at V and 8 bases at J, with 10 bases in the middle. Germline V lookup: CDR1 LNHDA, CDR2 SQIVND (reference sequence). The CDR3, as DNA: TGTGCCAGTAGTATAGATCCTGTTGTGGGCTACACCTTC. This sequence encodes CASSIDPVVGYTF.

This rearrangement joins TRBV5-4 to TRBJ2-7, with D possibly TRBD2 on 7 matching bases. Deletions cut 0 bases from V and 6 bases from J, with 10 bases between. Germline loops: CDR1 SGHNT, CDR2 YYREEE (reference sequence). The CDR3 runs to 13 residues. In DNA, the CDR3 is TGTGCCAGCAGCTTGGACAGGGAGGGCGAGCAGTACTTC. This sequence encodes CASSLDREGEQYF.

The rearrangement uses TRBV12-5 and TRBJ2-7; no definite D call. Looked up from germline, CDR1 is LGHNT and CDR2 is FRNRAP. CDR3 size: 11 residues. The V gene lost 7 bases and the J gene lost 4 bases, with 8 bases spanning the gap. CDR3 bases: TGTGCTAGTGTTTCCTATTACGAGCAGTACTTC. Translation: CASVSYYEQYF.

This chain links TRBV4-1 with TRBJ2-5; 11 bases map to TRBD2. CDR3 length: 17 residues. After removal of 6 bases from V and 4 bases from J, the junction contained 13 bases not matched to a gene. Per germline, CDR1 MGHRA and CDR2 YSYEKL. In DNA form, the CDR3 reads TGCGCCAGCAGGCGGACTAGCGGGTCCTCTTGGGGAGAGACCCAGTACTTC. It is translated as CASRRTSGSSWGETQYF.